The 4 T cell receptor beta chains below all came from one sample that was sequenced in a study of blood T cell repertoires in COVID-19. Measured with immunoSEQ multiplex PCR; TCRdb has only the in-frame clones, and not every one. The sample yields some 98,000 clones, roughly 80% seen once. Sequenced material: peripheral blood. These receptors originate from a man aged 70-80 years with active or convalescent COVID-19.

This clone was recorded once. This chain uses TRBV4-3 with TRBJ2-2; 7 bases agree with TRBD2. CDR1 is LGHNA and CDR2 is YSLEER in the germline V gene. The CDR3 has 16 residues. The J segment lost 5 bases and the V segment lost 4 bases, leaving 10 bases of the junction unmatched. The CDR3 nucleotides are TGCGCCAGCAGCCCCCAACCAGGGACTAAAACCGGGGAGCTGTTTTTT. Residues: CASSPQPGTKTGELFF.

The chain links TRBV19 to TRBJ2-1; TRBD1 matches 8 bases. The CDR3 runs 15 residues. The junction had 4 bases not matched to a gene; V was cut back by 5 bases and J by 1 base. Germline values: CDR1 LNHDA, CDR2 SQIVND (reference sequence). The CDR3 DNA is TGTGCCAGTAGTGGACAGGGTTTGTCCTACAATGAGCAGTTCTTC. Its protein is CASSGQGLSYNEQFF.

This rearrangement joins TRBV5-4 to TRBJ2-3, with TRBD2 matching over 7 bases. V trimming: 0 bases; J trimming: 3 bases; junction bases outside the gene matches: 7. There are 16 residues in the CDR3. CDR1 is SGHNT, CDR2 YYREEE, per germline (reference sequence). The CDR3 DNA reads TGTGCCAGCAGCTTGGAGGCTAGCGGAGCTACAGATACGCAGTATTTT. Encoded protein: CASSLEASGATDTQYF.

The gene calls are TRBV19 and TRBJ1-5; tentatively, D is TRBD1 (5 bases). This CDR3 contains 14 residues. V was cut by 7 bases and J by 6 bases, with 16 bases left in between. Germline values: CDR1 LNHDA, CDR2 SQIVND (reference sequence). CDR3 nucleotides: TGTGCCAGTAATCTGGGGGGTTTTGGTCAGCCCCAGCATTTT. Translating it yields CASNLGGFGQPQHF.